A single sample is the source of the 23 T cell receptor beta chains below, sequenced in a study of T cells in Graves' hyperthyroidism and ophthalmopathy. Researchers took RNA transcripts and amplified the TCR beta CDR3 regions from them. With the HTBI primer set, the TCR CDR3 went through a first round of RT-PCR. Each CDR3 protein gets one entry after TCRdb re-called the multiplex PCR reads with MiXCR. This sample has under 800,000 distinct CDR3 sequences; 11% to 15% occur once, and the top ten carry 10% to 13%. Source material: blood. These receptor sequences come from a woman younger than 30 with Graves' hyperthyroidism.

This clonotype was seen a handful of times. The rearrangement links TRBV12-5 to TRBJ2-3; 12 bases are shared with TRBD2. Trimming took 0 bases from V and 8 from J; bases not matched to a gene: 9. In germline, CDR1 is LGHNT, CDR2 FRNRAP. CDR3 length: 17 amino acids. DNA of the CDR3: TGTGCTAGTGGTTTGGTCCTAGCGGGAGGGCTTGTAGGTACGCAGTATTTT. Protein product: CASGLVLAGGLVGTQYF. Full variable domain (outside the CDR3, taken from reference TRBV12-5 and TRBJ2-3): DARVTQTPRHKVTEMGQEVTMRCQPILGHNTVFWYRQTMMQGLELLAYFRNRAPLDDSGMPKDRFSAEMPDATLATLKIQPSEPRDSAVYFCASGLVLAGGLVGTQYFGPGTRLTVL.

The sample holds many counts of this clonotype. The V gene is TRBV3-1, the J gene TRBJ1-1; D gene ambiguous. This CDR3 spans 13 amino acids. V was shortened by 6 bases and J by 5 bases, with 13 bases between the two germline ends. Germline lookup yields CDR1 LGHDT and CDR2 YNNKEL (reference sequence). The CDR3 reads CASSPTVVTEAFF. The CDR3 nucleotides read TGTGCCAGCAGTCCGACGGTTGTAACTGAAGCTTTCTTT.

V gene TRBV27 combines with J gene TRBJ2-1, with D perhaps TRBD2 (5 bases). The germline V gene has CDR1 MNHEY and CDR2 SMNVEV (reference sequence). The CDR3 spans 13 residues. Between the trimmed V and J ends, which lost 5 bases and 7 bases, there was a span of 12 bases. As DNA, the CDR3 is TGTGCCAGCAGTCACGCCCCGGGGAATGAGCAGTTCTTC. Its translation is CASSHAPGNEQFF.

This clonotype was seen many times. The rearrangement links TRBV28 to TRBJ1-1, with D possibly matching TRBD1 (6 bases). CDR1 and CDR2 from the germline V gene are MDHEN and SYDVKM. The CDR3 has 14 amino acids. The germline V and J ends were trimmed by 1 base and 4 bases, with 10 bases remaining between them. The DNA of the CDR3 is TGTGCCAGCAGTTTATCGGGGGGCGGCACTGAAGCTTTCTTT. This codes for CASSLSGGGTEAFF.

V and J are TRBV7-9 and TRBJ2-3; 7 bases are a match to TRBD2. This CDR3 has 16 residues. CDR1 SEHNR and CDR2 FQNEAQ come from the germline V gene (reference sequence). V shed 5 bases, J shed 1 base, and the junction held 9 bases outside the gene matches. CDR3 DNA sequence: TGTGCCAGCAGCACCCGAGCGGGACCGGGCACAGATACGCAGTATTTT. It yields the protein CASSTRAGPGTDTQYF. Variable domain in full (rest from reference TRBV7-9 and TRBJ2-3): DTGVSQNPRHKITKRGQNVTFRCDPISEHNRLYWYRQTLGQGPEFLTYFQNEAQLEKSRLLSDRFSAERPKGSFSTLEIQRTEQGDSAMYLCASSTRAGPGTDTQYFGPGTRLTVL.

The sample holds many counts of this clonotype. The V gene is TRBV2, the J gene TRBJ1-1; TRBD1 aligns across 8 bases. The junction had 8 bases not matched to a gene; V was cut back by 6 bases and J by 8 bases. The CDR3 runs 13 residues. The germline gives CDR1 SNHLY, CDR2 FYNNEI. The CDR3 DNA is TGTGCCAGCAGGATGTCTTGGGACAGGGAAGCTTTCTTT. Amino acid sequence: CASRMSWDREAFF.

The chain has TRBV10-3 and TRBJ2-1, with TRBD1 matching over 9 bases. V lost 6 bases, J lost 7 bases, and 4 bases stayed unmatched. The CDR3 loop spans 13 amino acids. Germline V gene data show CDR1 as ENHRY and CDR2 as SYGVKD. In DNA form, the CDR3 reads TGTGCCATCAGGGGGACAGGGAGGAATGAGCAGTTCTTC. Translating it yields CAIRGTGRNEQFF.

This clonotype was observed at least ten times. This chain uses TRBV7-9 with TRBJ1-1; D unresolved. The ends were cut back, 5 bases at V and 0 bases at J, with 16 bases in the middle. The length of the CDR3 is 16 residues. Germline CDR1 SEHNR, CDR2 FQNEAQ (reference sequence). DNA for the CDR3: TGTGCCAGCAGCCCATCCGGCCGCGGACTGAACACTGAAGCTTTCTTT. Its translation: CASSPSGRGLNTEAFF.

This clonotype was seen more than once but under ten times. The DNA of the CDR3 is TGTGCCAGCAGTCTCCAGCTCTACAATGAGCAGTTCTTC. Amino acid sequence: CASSLQLYNEQFF. The chain carries TRBV7-2 and TRBJ2-1, with D unclear. The V end was cut by 6 bases, the J end by 3 bases, with 9 bases between. Germline V gives CDR1 SGHTA, CDR2 FQGNSA. CDR3 length: 13 residues.

This clonotype was seen a few times. The chain carries TRBV7-8 and TRBJ1-2, with unresolved D. The V end was cut by 3 bases, the J end by 3 bases, with 5 bases between. Germline V gives CDR1 SGHVS, CDR2 FQNEAQ. There are 12 residues in the CDR3. CDR3 sequence reads: CASSFSDYGYTF. The DNA for the CDR3 is TGTGCCAGCAGCTTCTCAGACTATGGCTACACCTTC.

CDR3 coding DNA: TGTGCCAGCAGTGAGACAGCAACCTATAATTCACCCCTCCACTTT. This codes for CASSETATYNSPLHF. J is TRBJ1-6 and V is TRBV6-1, with D possibly matching TRBD1 (5 bases). There are 15 residues in the CDR3. Deletions cut 3 bases from V and 2 bases from J, with 8 bases between. Germline V gene lookup returns CDR1 MNHNS and CDR2 SASEGT.

This clonotype occurred many times. The CDR3 sequence: CASNGLLRRRDVYEQYF. CDR3 in DNA: TGTGCCAGCAACGGGCTCCTCAGGAGGCGAGATGTCTACGAGCAGTACTTC. J is TRBJ2-7 and V is TRBV2; the D gene is possibly TRBD2 (5 bases). CDR3 length equals 17 residues. V was shortened by 7 bases and J by 3 bases, with 25 bases between the two germline ends. Germline V lookup: CDR1 SNHLY, CDR2 FYNNEI.

The chain recombines TRBV20-1 with TRBJ2-5, with 8 bases aligning to TRBD2. CDR3 length equals 15 residues. V lost 7 bases to trimming and J lost 5 bases; unmatched junction nucleotides: 15. Germline loops: CDR1 DFQATT, CDR2 SNEGSKA (reference sequence). The CDR3 nucleotides read TGCAGTGTTGGGCTAGCGGGTCCACCAAGGGAGACCCAGTACTTC. Its translation: CSVGLAGPPRETQYF.

Many counts were recorded for this clonotype. This chain joins TRBV7-8 and TRBJ2-3; D remains unclear. The CDR3 is 16 residues long. Germline V lookup: CDR1 SGHVS, CDR2 FQNEAQ. V lost 1 base, J lost 0 bases, and 11 bases lay in between. The CDR3 DNA follows: TGTGCCAGCAGCTTAGATTCAGGACCAAGCACAGATACGCAGTATTTT. It codes for CASSLDSGPSTDTQYF.

The V and J genes are TRBV4-1 and TRBJ2-7; 7 positions agree with TRBD2. After removal of 0 bases from V and 4 bases from J, the junction contained 9 bases not matched to a gene. The CDR3 sequence is 16 residues long. Germline V gene lookup returns CDR1 MGHRA and CDR2 YSYEKL. Here the CDR3 DNA reads TGCGCCAGCAGCCAAGAAGTCAGGGAGGGACTTTACGAGCAGTACTTC. This translates into CASSQEVREGLYEQYF.

In its sample, this clonotype was seen a few times. The V call is TRBV9, the J call TRBJ1-5; D is unclear. Looked up from germline, CDR1 is SGDLS and CDR2 is YYNGEE. The V end lost 0 bases, the J end lost 5 bases, and 6 bases lay between the germline ends. The CDR3 runs to 13 residues. In DNA, the CDR3 is TGTGCCAGCAGCGTAGACCAGTATCAGCCCCAGCATTTT. It yields the protein CASSVDQYQPQHF.

This clonotype showed up just a few times. The chain recombines TRBV20-1 with TRBJ1-1; 7 bases are shared with TRBD1. Germline trimming cut 3 bases from V and 4 bases from J; bases unmatched to any gene: 8. This CDR3 is 14 amino acids long. Per germline, CDR1 DFQATT and CDR2 SNEGSKA (reference sequence). CDR3 sequence: CSASLYRGPTEAFF. CDR3 coding DNA: TGCAGTGCTAGCCTCTACAGGGGTCCCACTGAAGCTTTCTTT.

The V and J genes are TRBV9 and TRBJ2-2, with D perhaps assigned TRBD1 or TRBD2 (5 bases each). The CDR3 sequence is 16 residues long. V shed 5 bases and J shed 0 bases, with 14 bases lying between them. CDR1 is SGDLS and CDR2 is YYNGEE in the germline V gene. The chain's CDR3 is CASRPPGTSNTGELFF. Written as DNA, the CDR3 is TGTGCCAGCAGACCACCCGGGACGTCGAACACCGGGGAGCTGTTTTTT.

In its sample, this clonotype was seen a few times. In DNA, the CDR3 is TGTGCCATCAGTGCCGGGACTAGCGGAATCACAGATACGCAGTATTTT. This codes for CAISAGTSGITDTQYF. The chain couples TRBV10-3 to TRBJ2-3; TRBD2 matches at 11 bases. Trimming took 4 bases from V and 2 from J; bases not matched to a gene: 5. The V gene's germline CDR1 is ENHRY and CDR2 SYGVKD. The CDR3 length is 16 residues.

The chain has TRBV15 and TRBJ2-7; 8 bases agree with TRBD1. CDR1 is LNHNV and CDR2 is YYDKDF in the germline V gene (reference sequence). The CDR3 is 14 amino acids. The J segment lost 3 bases and the V segment lost 5 bases, leaving 6 bases of the junction unmatched. In DNA form, the CDR3 reads TGTGCCACCAGCGTCGCCGGGACAGGCTACGAGCAGTACTTC. It yields the protein CATSVAGTGYEQYF.

The rearrangement links TRBV11-1 to TRBJ2-5; D perhaps matches TRBD2 (6 bases). In germline, CDR1 is SGHAT, CDR2 FQDESV (reference sequence). The CDR3 consists of 15 residues. The germline V and J ends were trimmed by 5 bases and 1 base, with 14 bases remaining between them. CDR3 nucleotide sequence: TGTGCCAGCAGCGTGCGACCGGGAGTCCAAGAGACCCAGTACTTC. It codes for CASSVRPGVQETQYF.

This clonotype came up many times. The rearrangement uses TRBV7-8 and TRBJ2-1; D is unresolved. V dropped 4 bases and J dropped 10 bases, with 8 bases sitting between them. The CDR3 runs 11 residues. Germline V lookup: CDR1 SGHVS, CDR2 FQNEAQ. CDR3 in DNA: TGTGCCAGCAGCTCCTTGGTAGAGCAGTTCTTC. It specifies CASSSLVEQFF.

The CDR3 DNA reads TGTGCCAGCAGTGACTCTTACCGGGACAGGGGGCCCTACAATGAGCAGTTCTTC. This encodes CASSDSYRDRGPYNEQFF. The chain has TRBV6-4 and TRBJ2-1, with TRBD1 identical over 12 bases. This CDR3 comprises 18 residues. Trimming removed 0 bases from V and 2 bases from J; junction bases left unmatched: 5. Germline V gene lookup returns CDR1 MRHNA and CDR2 SNTAGT.